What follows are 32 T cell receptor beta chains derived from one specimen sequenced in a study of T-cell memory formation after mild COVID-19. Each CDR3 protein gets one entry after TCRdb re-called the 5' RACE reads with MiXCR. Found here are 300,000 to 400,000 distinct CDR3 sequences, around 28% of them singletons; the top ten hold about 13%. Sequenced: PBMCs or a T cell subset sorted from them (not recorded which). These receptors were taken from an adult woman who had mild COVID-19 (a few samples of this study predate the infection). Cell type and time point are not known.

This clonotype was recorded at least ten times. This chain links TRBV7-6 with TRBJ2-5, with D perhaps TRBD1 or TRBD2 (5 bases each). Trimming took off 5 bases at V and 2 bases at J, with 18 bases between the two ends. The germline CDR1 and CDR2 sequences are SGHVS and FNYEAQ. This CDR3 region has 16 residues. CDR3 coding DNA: TGTGCCAGCAGCCCCAGGGCTAGCCGAGGTCAAGAGACCCAGTACTTC. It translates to CASSPRASRGQETQYF.

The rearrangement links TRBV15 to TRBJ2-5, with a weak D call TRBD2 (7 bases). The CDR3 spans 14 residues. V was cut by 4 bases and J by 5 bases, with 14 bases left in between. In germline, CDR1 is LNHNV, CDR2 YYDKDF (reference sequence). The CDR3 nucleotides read TGTGCCACCAGCAATGGGGGGGCCCGGGAGACCCAGTACTTC. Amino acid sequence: CATSNGGARETQYF.

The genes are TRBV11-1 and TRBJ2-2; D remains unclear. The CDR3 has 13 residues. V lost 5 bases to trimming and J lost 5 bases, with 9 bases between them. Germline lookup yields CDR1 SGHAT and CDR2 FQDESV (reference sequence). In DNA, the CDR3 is TGTGCCAGCAGCCACACCACTACCGGGGAGCTGTTTTTT. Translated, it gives CASSHTTTGELFF.

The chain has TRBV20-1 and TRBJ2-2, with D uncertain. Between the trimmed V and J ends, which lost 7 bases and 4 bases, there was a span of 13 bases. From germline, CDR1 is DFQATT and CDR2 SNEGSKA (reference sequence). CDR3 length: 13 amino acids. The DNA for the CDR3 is TGCAGTGGGTCGCCGTTAGTCACCGGGGAGCTGTTTTTT. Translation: CSGSPLVTGELFF.

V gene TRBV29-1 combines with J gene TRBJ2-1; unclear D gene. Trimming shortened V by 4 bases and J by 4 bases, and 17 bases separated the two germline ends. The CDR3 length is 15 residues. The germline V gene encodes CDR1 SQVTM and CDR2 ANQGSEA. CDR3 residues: CSVGARYALYNEQFF. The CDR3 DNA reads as TGCAGCGTTGGGGCACGCTATGCTTTATACAATGAGCAGTTCTTC.

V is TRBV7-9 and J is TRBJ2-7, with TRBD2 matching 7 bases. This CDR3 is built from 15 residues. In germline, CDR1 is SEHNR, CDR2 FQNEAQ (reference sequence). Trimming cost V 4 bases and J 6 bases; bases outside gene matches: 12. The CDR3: CASSSQVGEGSEQYF. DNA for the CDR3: TGTGCCAGCAGCTCCCAGGTCGGGGAGGGGTCCGAGCAGTACTTC.

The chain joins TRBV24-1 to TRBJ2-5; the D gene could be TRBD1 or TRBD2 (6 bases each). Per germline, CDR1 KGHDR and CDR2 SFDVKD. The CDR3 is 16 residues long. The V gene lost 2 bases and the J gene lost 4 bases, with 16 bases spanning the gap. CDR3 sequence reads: CATSDWSGRGGETQYF. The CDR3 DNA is TGTGCCACCAGTGATTGGAGCGGCAGGGGAGGAGAGACCCAGTACTTC.

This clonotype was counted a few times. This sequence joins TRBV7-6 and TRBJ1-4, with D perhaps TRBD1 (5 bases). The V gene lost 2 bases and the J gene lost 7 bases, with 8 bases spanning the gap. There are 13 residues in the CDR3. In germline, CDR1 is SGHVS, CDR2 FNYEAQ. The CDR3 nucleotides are TGTGCCAGCAGCTTAATGGGGGGTGAAAAACTGTTTTTT. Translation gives CASSLMGGEKLFF.

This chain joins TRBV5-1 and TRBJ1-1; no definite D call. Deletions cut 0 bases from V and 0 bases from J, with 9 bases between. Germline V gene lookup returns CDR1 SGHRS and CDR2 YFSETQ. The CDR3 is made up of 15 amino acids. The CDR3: CASSLDEGLNTEAFF. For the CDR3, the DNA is TGCGCCAGCAGCTTGGACGAGGGTCTGAACACTGAAGCTTTCTTT.

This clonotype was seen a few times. The DNA of the CDR3 is TGCAGTGCTAGAGTCCACAGCAATGAGCAGTTCTTC. This codes for CSARVHSNEQFF. The gene calls are TRBV20-1 and TRBJ2-1, with D unclear. Germline lookup yields CDR1 DFQATT and CDR2 SNEGSKA (reference sequence). The CDR3 covers 12 residues. Trimming removed 1 base at V and 6 bases at J, with 7 bases between.

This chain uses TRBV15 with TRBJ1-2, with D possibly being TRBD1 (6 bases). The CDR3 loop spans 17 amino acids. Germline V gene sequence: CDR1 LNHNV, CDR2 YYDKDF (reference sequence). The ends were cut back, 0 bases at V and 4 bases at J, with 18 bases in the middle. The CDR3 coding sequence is TGTGCCACCAGCAGAGATAGAAACGCAGGGGACGGCTATGGCTACACCTTC. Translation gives CATSRDRNAGDGYGYTF.

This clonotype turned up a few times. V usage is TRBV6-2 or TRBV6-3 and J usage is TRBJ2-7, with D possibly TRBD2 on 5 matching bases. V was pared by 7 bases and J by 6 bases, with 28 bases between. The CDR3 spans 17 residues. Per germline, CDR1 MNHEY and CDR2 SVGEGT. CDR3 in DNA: TGTGCCAGCATATCTCGGAGGCGGACGGCTACATCGGGCGAGCAGTACTTC. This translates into CASISRRRTATSGEQYF.

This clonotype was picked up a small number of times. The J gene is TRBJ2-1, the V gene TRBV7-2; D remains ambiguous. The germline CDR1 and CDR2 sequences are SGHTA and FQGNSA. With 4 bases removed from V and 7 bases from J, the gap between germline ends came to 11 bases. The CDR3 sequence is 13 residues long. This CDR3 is CASSSHWENEQFF. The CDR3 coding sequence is TGTGCCAGCAGCTCTCATTGGGAAAATGAGCAGTTCTTC.

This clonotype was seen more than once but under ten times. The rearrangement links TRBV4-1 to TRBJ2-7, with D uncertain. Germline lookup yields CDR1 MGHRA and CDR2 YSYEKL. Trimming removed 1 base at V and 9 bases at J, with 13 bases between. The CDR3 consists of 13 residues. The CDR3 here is CASSQGLGAGQYF. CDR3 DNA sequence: TGCGCCAGCAGCCAAGGCCTGGGCGCCGGGCAGTACTTC.

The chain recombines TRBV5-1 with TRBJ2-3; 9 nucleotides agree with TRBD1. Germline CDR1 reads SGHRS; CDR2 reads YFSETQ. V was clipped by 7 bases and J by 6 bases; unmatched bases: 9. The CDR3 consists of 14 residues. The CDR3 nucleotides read TGCGCCAGCGGATTGGGGGACAGGGCGGATACGCAGTATTTT. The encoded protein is CASGLGDRADTQYF.

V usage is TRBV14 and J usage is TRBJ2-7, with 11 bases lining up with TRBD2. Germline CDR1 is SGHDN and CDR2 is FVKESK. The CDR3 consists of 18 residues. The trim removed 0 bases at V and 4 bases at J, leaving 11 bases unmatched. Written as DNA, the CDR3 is TGTGCCAGCAGCCAAGATATGCTCTCTAGCGGGAGGTTTTACGAGCAGTACTTC. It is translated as CASSQDMLSSGRFYEQYF.

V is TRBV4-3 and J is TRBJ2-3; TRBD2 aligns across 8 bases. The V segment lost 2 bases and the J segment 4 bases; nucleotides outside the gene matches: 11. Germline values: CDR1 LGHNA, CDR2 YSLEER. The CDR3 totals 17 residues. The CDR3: CASSQREAGEVADTQYF. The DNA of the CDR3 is TGCGCCAGCAGCCAAAGGGAAGCGGGAGAAGTGGCAGATACGCAGTATTTT.

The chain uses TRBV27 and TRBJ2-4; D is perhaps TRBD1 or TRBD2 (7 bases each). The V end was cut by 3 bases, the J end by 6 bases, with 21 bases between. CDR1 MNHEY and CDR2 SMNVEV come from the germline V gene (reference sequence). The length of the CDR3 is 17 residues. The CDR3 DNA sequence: TGTGCCAGCAGTTTGCGTCGACAGGGAGGGTCGAGAAACATTCAGTACTTC. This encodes CASSLRRQGGSRNIQYF.

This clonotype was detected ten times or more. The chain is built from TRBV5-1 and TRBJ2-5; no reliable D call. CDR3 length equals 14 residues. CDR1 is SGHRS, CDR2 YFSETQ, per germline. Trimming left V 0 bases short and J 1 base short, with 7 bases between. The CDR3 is CASSLVPGQETQYF. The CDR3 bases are TGCGCCAGCAGCTTGGTACCGGGCCAAGAGACCCAGTACTTC.

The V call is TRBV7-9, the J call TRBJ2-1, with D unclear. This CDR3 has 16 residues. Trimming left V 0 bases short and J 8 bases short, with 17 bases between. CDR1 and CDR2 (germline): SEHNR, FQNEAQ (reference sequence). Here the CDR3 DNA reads TGTGCCAGCAGCTTAGCGTCCGGACCCAGGCAGGATGAGCAGTTCTTC. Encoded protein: CASSLASGPRQDEQFF. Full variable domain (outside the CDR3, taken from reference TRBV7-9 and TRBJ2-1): DTGVSQNPRHKITKRGQNVTFRCDPISEHNRLYWYRQTLGQGPEFLTYFQNEAQLEKSRLLSDRFSAERPKGSFSTLEIQRTEQGDSAMYLCASSLASGPRQDEQFFGPGTRLTVL.

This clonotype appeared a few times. As DNA, the CDR3 is TGTGCCATCAGACCCGGGACTAGCGGGGGCCTGGCGCTCAATGAGCAGTTCTTC. Translating gives CAIRPGTSGGLALNEQFF. The chain couples TRBV10-3 to TRBJ2-1; 14 bases are shared with TRBD2. CDR1 ENHRY and CDR2 SYGVKD come from the germline V gene. J gave up 6 bases and V 6 bases, and 13 bases lay outside the gene matches. The CDR3 covers 18 residues.

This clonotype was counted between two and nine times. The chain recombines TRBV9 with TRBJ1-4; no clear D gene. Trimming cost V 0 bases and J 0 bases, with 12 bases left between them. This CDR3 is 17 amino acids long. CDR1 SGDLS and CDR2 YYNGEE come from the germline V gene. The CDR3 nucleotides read TGTGCCAGCAGCGTAGGAGTGGGGAGACCAACTAATGAAAAACTGTTTTTT. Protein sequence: CASSVGVGRPTNEKLFF.

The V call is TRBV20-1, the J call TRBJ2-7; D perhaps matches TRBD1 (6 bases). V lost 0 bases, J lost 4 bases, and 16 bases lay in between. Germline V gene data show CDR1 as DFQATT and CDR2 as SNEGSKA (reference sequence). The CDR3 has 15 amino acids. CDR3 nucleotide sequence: TGCAGTGCTAGAGATCCAGGGGCAATGTGGTACGAGCAGTACTTC. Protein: CSARDPGAMWYEQYF.

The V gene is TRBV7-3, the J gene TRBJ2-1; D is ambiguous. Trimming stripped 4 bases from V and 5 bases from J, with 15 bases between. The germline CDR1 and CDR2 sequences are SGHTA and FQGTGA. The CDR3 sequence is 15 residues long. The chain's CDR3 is CASSSLLGSDNEQFF. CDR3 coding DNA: TGTGCCAGCAGCTCCCTTTTAGGGTCCGACAATGAGCAGTTCTTC.

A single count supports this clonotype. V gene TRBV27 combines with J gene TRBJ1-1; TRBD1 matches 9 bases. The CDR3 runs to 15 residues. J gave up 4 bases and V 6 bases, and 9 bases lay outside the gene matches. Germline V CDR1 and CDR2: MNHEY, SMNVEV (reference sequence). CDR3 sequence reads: CASSTPGQGFTEAFF. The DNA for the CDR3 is TGTGCCAGCAGCACTCCGGGACAGGGTTTCACTGAAGCTTTCTTT.

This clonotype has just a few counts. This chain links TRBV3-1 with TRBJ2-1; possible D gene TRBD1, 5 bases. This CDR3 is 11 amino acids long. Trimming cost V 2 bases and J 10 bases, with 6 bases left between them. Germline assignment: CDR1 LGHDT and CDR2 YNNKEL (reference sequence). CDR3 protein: CASSQNREQFF. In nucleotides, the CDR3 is TGTGCCAGCAGCCAAAACAGGGAGCAGTTCTTC.

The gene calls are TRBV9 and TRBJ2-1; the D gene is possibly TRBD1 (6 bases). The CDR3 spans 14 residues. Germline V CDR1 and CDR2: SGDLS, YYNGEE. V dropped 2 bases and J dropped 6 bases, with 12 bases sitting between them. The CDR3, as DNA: TGTGCCAGCAGCGTGCAGGGGTCTAGCAATGAGCAGTTCTTC. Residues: CASSVQGSSNEQFF.

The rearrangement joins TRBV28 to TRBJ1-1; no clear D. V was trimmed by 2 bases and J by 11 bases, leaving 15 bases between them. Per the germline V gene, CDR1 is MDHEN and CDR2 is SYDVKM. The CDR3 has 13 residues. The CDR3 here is CASSLSGLGSAFF. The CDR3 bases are TGTGCCAGCAGTTTAAGCGGGTTGGGAAGTGCTTTCTTT.

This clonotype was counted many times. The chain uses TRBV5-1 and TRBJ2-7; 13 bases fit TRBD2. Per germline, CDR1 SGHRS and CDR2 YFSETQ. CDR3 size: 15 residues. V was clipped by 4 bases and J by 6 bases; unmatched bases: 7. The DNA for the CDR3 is TGCGCCAGCAGCCAAGGACTAGCGGGAGTCAGCGAGCAGTACTTC. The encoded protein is CASSQGLAGVSEQYF.

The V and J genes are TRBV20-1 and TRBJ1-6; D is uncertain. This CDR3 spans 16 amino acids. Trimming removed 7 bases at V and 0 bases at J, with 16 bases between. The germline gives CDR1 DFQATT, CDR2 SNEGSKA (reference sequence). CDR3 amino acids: CSVREGLGSYNSPLHF. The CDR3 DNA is TGCAGTGTTAGGGAGGGTTTAGGCTCCTATAATTCACCCCTCCACTTT.

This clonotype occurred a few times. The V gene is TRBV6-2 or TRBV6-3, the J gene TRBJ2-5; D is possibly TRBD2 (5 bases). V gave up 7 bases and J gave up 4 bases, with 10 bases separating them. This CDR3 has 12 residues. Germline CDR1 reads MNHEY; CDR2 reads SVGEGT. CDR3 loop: CASMTTLETQYF. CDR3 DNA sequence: TGTGCCAGCATGACTACGCTAGAGACCCAGTACTTC.

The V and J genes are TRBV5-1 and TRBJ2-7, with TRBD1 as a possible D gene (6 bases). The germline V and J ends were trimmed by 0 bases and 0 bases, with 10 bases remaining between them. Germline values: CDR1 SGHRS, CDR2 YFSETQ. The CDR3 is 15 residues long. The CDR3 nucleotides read TGCGCCAGCAGCTTGGAAGGACAGAGCTCCTACGAGCAGTACTTC. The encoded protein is CASSLEGQSSYEQYF.